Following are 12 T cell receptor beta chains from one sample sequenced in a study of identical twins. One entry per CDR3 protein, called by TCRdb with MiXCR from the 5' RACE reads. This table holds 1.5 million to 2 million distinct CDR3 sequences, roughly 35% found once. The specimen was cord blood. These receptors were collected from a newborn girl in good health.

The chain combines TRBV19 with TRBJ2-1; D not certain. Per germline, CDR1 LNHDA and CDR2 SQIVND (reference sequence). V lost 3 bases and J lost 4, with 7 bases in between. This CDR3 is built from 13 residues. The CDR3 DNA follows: TGTGCCAGTAGTATCACCACGTACAATGAGCAGTTCTTC. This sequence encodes CASSITTYNEQFF.

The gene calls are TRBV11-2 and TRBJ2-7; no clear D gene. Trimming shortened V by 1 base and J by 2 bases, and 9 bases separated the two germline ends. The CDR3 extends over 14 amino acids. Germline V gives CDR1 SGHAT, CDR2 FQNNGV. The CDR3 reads CASSLVSVPYEQYF. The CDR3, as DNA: TGTGCCAGCAGCTTAGTCTCTGTCCCCTACGAGCAGTACTTC.

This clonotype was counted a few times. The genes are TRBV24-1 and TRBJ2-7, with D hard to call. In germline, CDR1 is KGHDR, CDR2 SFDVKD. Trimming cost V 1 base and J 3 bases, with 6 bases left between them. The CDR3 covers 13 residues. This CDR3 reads CATSDLQNYEQYF. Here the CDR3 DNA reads TGTGCCACCAGTGATTTACAGAACTACGAGCAGTACTTC.

The CDR3: CASSLAWGTYEQYF. The CDR3 region has the DNA TGTGCCAGCAGCTTAGCATGGGGAACCTACGAGCAGTACTTC. The rearrangement uses TRBV7-6 and TRBJ2-7; D not certain. V lost 0 bases to trimming and J lost 2 bases, with 8 bases between them. CDR1 SGHVS and CDR2 FNYEAQ come from the germline V gene. The CDR3 covers 14 residues.

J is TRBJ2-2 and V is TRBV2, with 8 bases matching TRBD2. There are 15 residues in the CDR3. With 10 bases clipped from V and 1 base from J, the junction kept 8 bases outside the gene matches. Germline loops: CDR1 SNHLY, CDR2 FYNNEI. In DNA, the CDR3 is TGTGCCACCTCAGGACTAGCCTTGAACACCGGGGAGCTGTTTTTT. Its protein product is CATSGLALNTGELFF. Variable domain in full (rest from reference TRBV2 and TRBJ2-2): EPEVTQTPSHQVTQMGQEVILRCVPISNHLYFYWYRQILGQKVEFLVSFYNNEISEKSEIFDDQFSVERPDGSNFTLKIRSTKLEDSAMYFCATSGLALNTGELFFGEGSRLTVL.

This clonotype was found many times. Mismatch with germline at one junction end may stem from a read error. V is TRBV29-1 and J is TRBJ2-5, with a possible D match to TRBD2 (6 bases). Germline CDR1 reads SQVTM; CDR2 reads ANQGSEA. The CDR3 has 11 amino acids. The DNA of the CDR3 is TGTGCTAGCGCCCTCCAAGAGACCCAGTACTTC. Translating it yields CASALQETQYF.

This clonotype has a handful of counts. The CDR3 DNA reads TGCAGTGCTAGGAAGCTAGCCGGCAATGAGCAGTTCTTC. Its translation is CSARKLAGNEQFF. The chain recombines TRBV20-1 with TRBJ2-1, with D possibly matching TRBD2 (5 bases). This CDR3 is 13 amino acids long. CDR1 and CDR2 (germline): DFQATT, SNEGSKA (reference sequence). V lost 3 bases and J lost 6, with 12 bases in between.

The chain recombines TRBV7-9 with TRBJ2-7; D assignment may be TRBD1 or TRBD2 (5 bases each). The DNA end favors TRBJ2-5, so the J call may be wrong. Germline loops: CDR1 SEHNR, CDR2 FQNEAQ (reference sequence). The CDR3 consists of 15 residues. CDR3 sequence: CASSLGRATGETQYF. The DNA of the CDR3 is TGTGCCAGCAGCTTAGGCAGGGCCACGGGGGAGACCCAGTACTTC.

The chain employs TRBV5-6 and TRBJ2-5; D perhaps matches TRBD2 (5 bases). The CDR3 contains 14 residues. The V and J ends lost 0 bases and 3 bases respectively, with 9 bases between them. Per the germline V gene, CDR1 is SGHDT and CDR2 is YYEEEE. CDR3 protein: CASSLGLQKETQYF. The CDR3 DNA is TGTGCCAGCAGCTTGGGACTACAAAAAGAGACCCAGTACTTC.

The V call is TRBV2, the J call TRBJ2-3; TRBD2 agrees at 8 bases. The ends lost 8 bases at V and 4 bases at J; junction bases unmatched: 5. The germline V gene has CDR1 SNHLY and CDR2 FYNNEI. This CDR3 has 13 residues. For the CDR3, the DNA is TGTGCCAGCCTGGGGACTAGGTCAGATACGCAGTATTTT. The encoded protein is CASLGTRSDTQYF.

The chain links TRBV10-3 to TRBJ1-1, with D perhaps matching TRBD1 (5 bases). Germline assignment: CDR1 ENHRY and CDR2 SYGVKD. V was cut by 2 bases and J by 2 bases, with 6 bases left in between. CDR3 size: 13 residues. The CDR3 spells CAISEGDNTEAFF. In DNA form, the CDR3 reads TGTGCCATCAGTGAGGGGGACAACACTGAAGCTTTCTTT.

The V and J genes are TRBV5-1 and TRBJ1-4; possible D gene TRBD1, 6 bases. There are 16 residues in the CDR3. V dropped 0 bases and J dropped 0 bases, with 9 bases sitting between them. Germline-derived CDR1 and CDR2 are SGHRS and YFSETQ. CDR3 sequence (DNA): TGCGCCAGCAGCTTGGCCTGGACAGCAACTAATGAAAAACTGTTTTTT. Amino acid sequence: CASSLAWTATNEKLFF.